The present T cell receptor beta chain was sequenced within a study of T cell repertoires in ileal Crohn's disease. General study points: Mucosal expansions were suggested to be mainly CD8 T cells. Clonal expansions were more frequent in active smokers than non-smokers at surgery.

Comments on this clone: The antigen remains unidentified.

The protocol was immunoSEQ multiplex PCR, while the TCRdb copy is restricted to in-frame clones and leaves out a portion. The table records 14,000 or so clones, 70% of them present only once. Between the trimmed V and J ends, which lost 9 bases and 5 bases, there was a span of 11 bases. The CDR3 runs 12 residues. The germline gives CDR1 MNHNY, CDR2 SVGAGI (reference sequence). V and J are TRBV6-6 and TRBJ1-5; D remains unclear. The source of this sequence is an adult with Crohn's disease. What was sequenced was ileal tissue. CDR3 sequence (DNA): TGTGCCAGTCGATTTACTGATCAGCCCCAGCATTTT. It codes for CASRFTDQPQHF.